This T cell receptor beta chain was identified during a study of T cell repertoires in cytomegalovirus infection. On the study more broadly: HLA-B-restricted CMV epitopes that are well studied were used alongside recently identified HLA-C-restricted ones. Study-wide results and limits: Of the TCR beta families, the public ones yielded a cumulative frequency that identified carriers of CMV plus the relevant HLA. Dominating the ex vivo response were HLA-C-restricted CMV-specific TCR beta clonotypes.

TCRdb re-called the reads through MiXCR, storing one row per CDR3 protein. The sample lists 900,000 to 950,000 distinct CDR3 sequences; roughly 30% were seen once. Trimming took off 4 bases at V and 6 bases at J, with 13 bases between the two ends. In germline, CDR1 is MNHEY, CDR2 SVGEGT. This CDR3 is 14 amino acids long. About this clonotype: Its antigen is undetermined.

Material: cultured CD8+ T cells from PBMCs, obtained from culture after CMV antigen stimulation. The genes are TRBV6-2 or TRBV6-3 and TRBJ2-1, with D unclear. The TCR was taken from a human donor in good health (CMV status not recorded). Some clones in this sample may be carry-over from other donors' samples. The CDR3 loop reads CASSWVGRINEQFF. CDR3 nucleotides: TGTGCCAGCAGTTGGGTAGGGCGAATCAATGAGCAGTTCTTC.